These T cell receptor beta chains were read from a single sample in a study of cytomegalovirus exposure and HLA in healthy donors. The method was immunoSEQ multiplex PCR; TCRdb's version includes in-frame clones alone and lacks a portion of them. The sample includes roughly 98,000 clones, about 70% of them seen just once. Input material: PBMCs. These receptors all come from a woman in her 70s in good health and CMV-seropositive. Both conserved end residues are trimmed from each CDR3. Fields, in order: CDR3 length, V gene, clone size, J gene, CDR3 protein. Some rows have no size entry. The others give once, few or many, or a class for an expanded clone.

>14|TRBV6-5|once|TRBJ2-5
ASSYSPAGLQETQY
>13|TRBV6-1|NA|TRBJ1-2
ASRTGVGANYGYT
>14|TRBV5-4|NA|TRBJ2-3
ASSLASGISTDTQY
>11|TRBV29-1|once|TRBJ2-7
SVGGRDPYEQY
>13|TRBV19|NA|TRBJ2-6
ACGGLRTGANVLT
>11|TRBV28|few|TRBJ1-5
ASTEPGNQPQH
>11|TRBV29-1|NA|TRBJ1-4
SVAAGVNEKLF
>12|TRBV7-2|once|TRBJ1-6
ASSLDTLNSPLH
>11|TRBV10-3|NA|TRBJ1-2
AISEDRGHGYT
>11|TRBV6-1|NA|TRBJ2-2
ASSETVTGELF
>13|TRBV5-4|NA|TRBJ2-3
ASSFPTGLTDTQY
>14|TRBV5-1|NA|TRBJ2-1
ASSSWTSVGYNEQF
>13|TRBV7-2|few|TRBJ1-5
ASSTHGGRSQPQH
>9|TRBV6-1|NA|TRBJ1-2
ASRTAGGYT
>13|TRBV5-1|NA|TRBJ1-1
ASSLAEAGGTEAF
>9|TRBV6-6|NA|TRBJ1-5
ATQHQGPQH
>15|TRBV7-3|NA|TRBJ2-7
ASSPAPTSGRAVEQY
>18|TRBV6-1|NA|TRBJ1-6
ASSEVPGTGAFSYNSPLH
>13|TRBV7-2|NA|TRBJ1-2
ASSLDKGQRYGYT